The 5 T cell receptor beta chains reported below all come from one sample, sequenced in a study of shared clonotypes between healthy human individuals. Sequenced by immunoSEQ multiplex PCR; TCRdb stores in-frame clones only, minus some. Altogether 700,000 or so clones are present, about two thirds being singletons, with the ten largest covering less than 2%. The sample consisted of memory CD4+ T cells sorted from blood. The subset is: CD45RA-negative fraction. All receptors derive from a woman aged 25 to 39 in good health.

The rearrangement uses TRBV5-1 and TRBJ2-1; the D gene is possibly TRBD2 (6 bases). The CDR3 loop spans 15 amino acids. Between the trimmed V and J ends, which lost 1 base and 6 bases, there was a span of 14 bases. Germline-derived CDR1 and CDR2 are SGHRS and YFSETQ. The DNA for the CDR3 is TGCGCCAGCAGCTTGACGGCTAGCGCCATCAATGAGCAGTTCTTC. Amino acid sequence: CASSLTASAINEQFF. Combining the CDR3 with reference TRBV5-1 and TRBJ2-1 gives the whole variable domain KAGVTQTPRYLIKTRGQQVTLSCSPISGHRSVSWYQQTPGQGLQFLFEYFSETQRNKGNFPGRFSGRQFSNSRSEMNVSTLELGDSALYLCASSLTASAINEQFFGPGTRLTVL.

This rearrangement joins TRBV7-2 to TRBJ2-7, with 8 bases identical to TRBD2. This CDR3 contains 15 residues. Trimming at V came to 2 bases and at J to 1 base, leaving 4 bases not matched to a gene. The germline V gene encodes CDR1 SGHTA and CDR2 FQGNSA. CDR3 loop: CASSLQSGGSYEQYF. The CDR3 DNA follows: TGTGCCAGCAGCTTACAAAGCGGGGGTTCCTACGAGCAGTACTTC.

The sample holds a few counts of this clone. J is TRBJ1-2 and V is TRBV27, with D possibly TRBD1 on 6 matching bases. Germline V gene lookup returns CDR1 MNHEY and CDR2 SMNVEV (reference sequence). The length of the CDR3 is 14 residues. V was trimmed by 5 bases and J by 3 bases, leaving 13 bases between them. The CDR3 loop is CASSARDTDYGYTF. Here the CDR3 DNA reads TGTGCCAGCAGTGCCCGGGACACGGACTATGGCTACACCTTC.

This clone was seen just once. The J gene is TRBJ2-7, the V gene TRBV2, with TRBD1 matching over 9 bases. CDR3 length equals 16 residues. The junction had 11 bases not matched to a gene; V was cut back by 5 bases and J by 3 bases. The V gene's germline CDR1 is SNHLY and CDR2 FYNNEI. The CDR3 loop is CASSFGQGHSGYEQYF. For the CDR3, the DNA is TGTGCCAGCAGTTTCGGACAGGGGCACTCGGGCTACGAGCAGTACTTC.

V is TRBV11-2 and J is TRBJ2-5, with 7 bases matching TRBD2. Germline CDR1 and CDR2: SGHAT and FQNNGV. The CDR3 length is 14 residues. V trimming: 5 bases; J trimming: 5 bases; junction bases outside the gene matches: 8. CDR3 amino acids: CASSPGGSQETQYF. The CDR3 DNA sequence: TGTGCCAGCAGCCCGGGAGGATCCCAGGAGACCCAGTACTTC.